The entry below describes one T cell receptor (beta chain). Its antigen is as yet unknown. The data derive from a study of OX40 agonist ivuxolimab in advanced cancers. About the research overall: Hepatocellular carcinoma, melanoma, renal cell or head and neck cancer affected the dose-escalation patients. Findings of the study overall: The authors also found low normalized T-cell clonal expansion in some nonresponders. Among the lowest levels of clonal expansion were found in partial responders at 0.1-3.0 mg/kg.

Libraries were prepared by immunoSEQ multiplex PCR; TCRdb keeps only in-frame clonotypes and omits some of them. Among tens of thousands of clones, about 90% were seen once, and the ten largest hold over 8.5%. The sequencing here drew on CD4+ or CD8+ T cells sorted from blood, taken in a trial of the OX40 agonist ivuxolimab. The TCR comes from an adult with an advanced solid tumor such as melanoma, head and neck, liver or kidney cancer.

CDR3 amino acids: CSVDRVNVLTF. CDR3 nucleotides: TGCAGCGTTGATAGGGTCAACGTCCTGACTTTC. The rearrangement uses TRBV29-1 and TRBJ2-6, with D unclear. CDR1 SQVTM and CDR2 ANQGSEA come from the germline V gene. V lost 3 bases and J 9 bases, leaving 6 bases between the germline ends. This CDR3 contains 11 residues. The full variable domain, its missing parts supplied by reference TRBV29-1 and TRBJ2-6, is SAVISQKPSRDICQRGTSLTIQCQVDSQVTMMFWYRQQPGQSLTLIATANQGSEATYESGFVIDKFPISRPNLTFSTLTVSNMSPEDSSIYLCSVDRVNVLTFGAGSRLTVL.